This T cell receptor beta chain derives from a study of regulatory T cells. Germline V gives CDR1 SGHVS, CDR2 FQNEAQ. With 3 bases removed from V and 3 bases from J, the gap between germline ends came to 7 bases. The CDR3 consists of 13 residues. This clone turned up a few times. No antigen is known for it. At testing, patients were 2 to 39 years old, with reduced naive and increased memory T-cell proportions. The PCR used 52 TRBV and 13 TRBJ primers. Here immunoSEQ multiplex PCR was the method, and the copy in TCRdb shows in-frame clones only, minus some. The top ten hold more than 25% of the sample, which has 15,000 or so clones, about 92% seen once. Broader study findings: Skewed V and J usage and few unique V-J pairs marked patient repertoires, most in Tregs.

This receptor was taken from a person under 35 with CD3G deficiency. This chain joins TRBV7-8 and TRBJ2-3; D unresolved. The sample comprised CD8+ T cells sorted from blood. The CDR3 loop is CASSFGYTDTQYF. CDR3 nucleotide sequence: TGTGCCAGCAGCTTCGGCTATACAGATACGCAGTATTTT.